The clone carrying this T cell receptor (beta chain) was observed a handful of times. Between the trimmed V and J ends, which lost 5 bases and 6 bases, there was a span of 5 bases. Germline V gives CDR1 DFQATT, CDR2 SNEGSKA (reference sequence). The CDR3 has 9 residues. The data were taken from a study of response to subunit inactivated influenza vaccine. TCRdb recomputed calls from the RT-PCR reads with MiXCR, one row per CDR3 protein. The sample carries 500,000 or so distinct CDR3 sequences, approximately 15% recorded once. The chain links TRBV20-1 to TRBJ2-7, with no clear D. The origin of this receptor is a man between 50 and 69 years old who received an inactivated influenza vaccine. Sequencing was performed on CD4+ T cells sorted from PBMCs, taken less than 30 months after vaccination. CDR3 amino acids: CSADGEQYF. For the CDR3, the DNA is TGCAGTGCTGATGGCGAGCAGTACTTC.